These 16 T cell receptor beta chains came from one sample sequenced in a study of blood T cell repertoires in COVID-19. Profiled with immunoSEQ multiplex PCR; TCRdb holds only in-frame clones, not every one. Among about 36,000 clones, roughly 80% were seen once, and the ten largest hold approximately 15%. Sequencing used peripheral blood. The origin of the receptors is an older man with acute or convalescent COVID-19.

The chain carries TRBV6-5 and TRBJ2-1; TRBD2 matches 14 bases. This CDR3 is 16 amino acids long. The trim removed 4 bases at V and 5 bases at J, leaving 4 bases unmatched. Germline CDR1 and CDR2: MNHEY and SVGAGI. For the CDR3, the DNA is TGTGCCAGCAGTTCGCAGACTAGCGGGGGGGACAATGAGCAGTTCTTC. Encoded protein: CASSSQTSGGDNEQFF.

The V call is TRBV4-1, the J call TRBJ2-5; 8 bases line up with TRBD2. Trimming took 3 bases from V and 5 from J; bases not matched to a gene: 11. This CDR3 has 16 amino acids. From germline, CDR1 is MGHRA and CDR2 YSYEKL. This CDR3 reads CASSQTLGLGGETQYF. The CDR3 DNA sequence: TGCGCCAGCAGCCAGACATTGGGACTAGGCGGGGAGACCCAGTACTTC.

V usage is TRBV2 and J usage is TRBJ1-4; D remains ambiguous. The ends were cut back, 4 bases at V and 6 bases at J, with 15 bases in the middle. Germline V CDR1 and CDR2: SNHLY, FYNNEI. CDR3 length: 15 residues. The chain's CDR3 is CASSGKPLGDEKLFF. The CDR3 nucleotides are TGTGCCAGCAGTGGGAAGCCCCTCGGGGATGAAAAACTGTTTTTT.

This clone has only one observation. The V call is TRBV18, the J call TRBJ1-2, with 10 bases lining up with TRBD1. This CDR3 has 20 amino acids. Trimming removed 4 bases from V and 0 bases from J; junction bases left unmatched: 17. Germline V CDR1 and CDR2: KGHSH, LQKENI. CDR3 amino acids: CASSLLGGDRGRGTNYGYTF. The CDR3 DNA reads as TGTGCCAGCTCACTTCTGGGTGGTGACAGGGGGCGTGGAACTAACTATGGCTACACCTTC. Combining the CDR3 with reference TRBV18 and TRBJ1-2 gives the whole variable domain NAGVMQNPRHLVRRRGQEARLRCSPMKGHSHVYWYRQLPEEGLKFMVYLQKENIIDESGMPKERFSAEFPKEGPSILRIQQVVRGDSAAYFCASSLLGGDRGRGTNYGYTFGSGTRLTVV.

The V call is TRBV6-1, the J call TRBJ1-6; TRBD1 matches 10 bases. The CDR3 has 18 amino acids. V was clipped by 1 base and J by 0 bases; unmatched bases: 3. Germline CDR1 MNHNS, CDR2 SASEGT. The CDR3 sequence: CASSEERQGASYNSPLHF. Here the CDR3 DNA reads TGTGCCAGCAGTGAAGAAAGACAGGGGGCCTCCTATAATTCACCCCTCCACTTT.

This clone appeared once. The chain couples TRBV19 to TRBJ1-2; weak D call: TRBD1 (6 bases). Germline values: CDR1 LNHDA, CDR2 SQIVND (reference sequence). The CDR3 runs to 16 residues. The germline V and J ends were trimmed by 4 bases and 4 bases, with 19 bases remaining between them. In DNA, the CDR3 is TGTGCCAGTAGTACACCGGGGACACGATCCGGCTATGGCTACACCTTC. It encodes CASSTPGTRSGYGYTF.

Only one count was recorded for this clone. The chain has TRBV19 and TRBJ1-5, with 9 bases that match TRBD1. The germline V gene has CDR1 LNHDA and CDR2 SQIVND (reference sequence). The CDR3 is 14 amino acids. Trimming took 10 bases from V and 4 from J; bases not matched to a gene: 8. CDR3 sequence: CATIPGQGNQPQHF. The DNA of the CDR3 is TGTGCCACTATTCCGGGACAGGGAAATCAGCCCCAGCATTTT.

In its sample, this clone was seen a few times. The chain combines TRBV24-1 with TRBJ2-7; TRBD2 is a possible D gene (6 bases). The CDR3 has 11 residues. In germline, CDR1 is KGHDR, CDR2 SFDVKD. Trimming took 4 bases from V and 11 from J, leaving 11 bases between them. CDR3 protein: CATSDSREEYF. Written as DNA, the CDR3 is TGTGCCACCAGTGACTCCAGGGAGGAGTACTTC.

This CDR3 is CASSLRGLNTEAFF. CDR3 sequence (DNA): TGTGCCAGCAGCTTACGAGGGTTAAACACTGAAGCTTTCTTT. The chain uses TRBV7-9 and TRBJ1-1; D is ambiguous. Germline CDR1 is SEHNR and CDR2 is FQNEAQ (reference sequence). The ends were cut back, 2 bases at V and 2 bases at J, with 9 bases in the middle. The CDR3 consists of 14 residues.

This clone was found a few times. This chain joins TRBV9 and TRBJ2-1; 8 nucleotides match TRBD1. The J segment lost 9 bases and the V segment lost 5 bases, leaving 4 bases of the junction unmatched. This CDR3 comprises 12 residues. CDR1 is SGDLS, CDR2 YYNGEE, per germline. The CDR3 DNA reads TGTGCCAGCAGTTCAGGGGGCATTGAGCAGTTCTTC. Translating gives CASSSGGIEQFF. The whole variable domain, remainder taken from reference TRBV9 and TRBJ2-1, is DSGVTQTPKHLITATGQRVTLRCSPRSGDLSVYWYQQSLDQGLQFLIQYYNGEERAKGNILERFSAQQFPDLHSELNLSSLELGDSALYFCASSSGGIEQFFGPGTRLTVL.

This chain connects TRBV5-4 to TRBJ2-4, with TRBD2 identical over 8 bases. The length of the CDR3 is 15 residues. Germline CDR1 reads SGHNT; CDR2 reads YYREEE (reference sequence). The ends lost 4 bases at V and 3 bases at J; junction bases unmatched: 6. The CDR3 DNA is TGTGCCAGCAGCCTCAGCGGGGGAGGCAAAAACATTCAGTACTTC. Its protein is CASSLSGGGKNIQYF. The full variable domain, completed using reference TRBV5-4 and TRBJ2-4, is ETGVTQSPTHLIKTRGQQVTLRCSSQSGHNTVSWYQQALGQGPQFIFQYYREEENGRGNFPPRFSGLQFPNYSSELNVNALELDDSALYLCASSLSGGGKNIQYFGAGTRLSVL.

This clone was seen only a few times. The chain uses TRBV4-2 and TRBJ2-1; 7 nucleotides agree with TRBD2. J gave up 8 bases and V 0 bases, and 7 bases lay outside the gene matches. CDR3 length: 15 amino acids. Per germline, CDR1 LGHNA and CDR2 YNFKEQ. CDR3 DNA sequence: TGTGCCAGCAGCCAAGATCTGTCCCGGGGGGATGAGCAGTTCTTC. Amino acid sequence: CASSQDLSRGDEQFF.

This chain joins TRBV29-1 and TRBJ1-2, with 11 bases lining up with TRBD1. The CDR3 runs 15 residues. CDR1 and CDR2 from the germline V gene are SQVTM and ANQGSEA. V shed 4 bases, J shed 2 bases, and the junction held 6 bases outside the gene matches. The CDR3 DNA is TGCAGCGTTGGGACAGGGGGCGCGGGGAACTATGGCTACACCTTC. This encodes CSVGTGGAGNYGYTF.

In this sample, this clone turned up a few times. V and J are TRBV29-1 and TRBJ2-6; a weak D match, TRBD1 (6 bases). The length of the CDR3 is 16 residues. Trimming shortened V by 6 bases and J by 0 bases, and 15 bases separated the two germline ends. Looked up from germline, CDR1 is SQVTM and CDR2 is ANQGSEA. CDR3 loop: CSVSRDIDSGANVLTF. CDR3 bases: TGCAGCGTGTCCCGGGACATAGACTCTGGGGCCAACGTCCTGACTTTC.

The V call is TRBV7-9, the J call TRBJ2-5; possible D gene TRBD2, 5 bases. The CDR3 has 16 residues. Looked up from germline, CDR1 is SEHNR and CDR2 is FQNEAQ (reference sequence). The ends were cut back, 1 base at V and 2 bases at J, with 14 bases in the middle. DNA of the CDR3: TGTGCCAGCAGCTTAGGTTTCGGGATGCCTCAAGAGACCCAGTACTTC. This gives the protein CASSLGFGMPQETQYF.

The rearrangement links TRBV25-1 to TRBJ1-2; TRBD1 matches at 8 bases. The CDR3 sequence is 18 residues long. In germline, CDR1 is MGHDK, CDR2 SYGVNS. The J segment lost 5 bases and the V segment lost 2 bases, leaving 16 bases of the junction unmatched. CDR3 loop: CASSELGPGQAGRYGYTF. DNA for the CDR3: TGTGCCAGCAGTGAACTAGGTCCGGGACAGGCCGGGAGGTATGGCTACACCTTC.